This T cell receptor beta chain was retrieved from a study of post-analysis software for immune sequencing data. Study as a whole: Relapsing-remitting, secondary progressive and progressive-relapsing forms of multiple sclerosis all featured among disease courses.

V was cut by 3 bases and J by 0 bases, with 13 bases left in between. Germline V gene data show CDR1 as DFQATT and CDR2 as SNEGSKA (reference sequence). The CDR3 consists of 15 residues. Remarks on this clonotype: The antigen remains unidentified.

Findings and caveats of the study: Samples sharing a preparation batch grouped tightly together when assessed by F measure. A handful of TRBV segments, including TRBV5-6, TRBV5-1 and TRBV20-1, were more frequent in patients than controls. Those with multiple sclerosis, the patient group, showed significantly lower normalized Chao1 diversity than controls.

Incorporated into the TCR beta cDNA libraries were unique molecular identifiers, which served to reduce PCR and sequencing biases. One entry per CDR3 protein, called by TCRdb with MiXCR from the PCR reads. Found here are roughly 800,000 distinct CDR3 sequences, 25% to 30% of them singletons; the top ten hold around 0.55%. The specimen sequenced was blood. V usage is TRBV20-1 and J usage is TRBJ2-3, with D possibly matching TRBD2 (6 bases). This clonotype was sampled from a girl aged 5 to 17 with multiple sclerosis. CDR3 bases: TGCAGTGCTAGGCGGGGCAAGGGTAGCACAGATACGCAGTATTTT. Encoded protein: CSARRGKGSTDTQYF.